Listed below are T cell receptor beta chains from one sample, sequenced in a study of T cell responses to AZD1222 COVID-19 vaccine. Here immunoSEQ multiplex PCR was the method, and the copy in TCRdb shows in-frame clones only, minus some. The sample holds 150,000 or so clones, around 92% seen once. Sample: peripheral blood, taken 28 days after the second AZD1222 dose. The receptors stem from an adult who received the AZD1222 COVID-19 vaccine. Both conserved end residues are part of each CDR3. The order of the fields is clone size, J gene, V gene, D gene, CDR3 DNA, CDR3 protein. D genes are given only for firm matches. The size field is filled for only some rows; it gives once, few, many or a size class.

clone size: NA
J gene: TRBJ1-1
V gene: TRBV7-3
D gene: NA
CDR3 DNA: TGTGCCAGCAGCCCCCCGGGGGGAACTGAAGCTTTCTTT
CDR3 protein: CASSPPGGTEAFF

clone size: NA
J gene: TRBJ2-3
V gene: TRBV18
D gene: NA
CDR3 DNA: TGTGCCAGCTCACCCCAAAAGGGGCCAGATACGCAGTATTTT
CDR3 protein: CASSPQKGPDTQYF

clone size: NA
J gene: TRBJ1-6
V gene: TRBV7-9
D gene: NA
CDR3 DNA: TGTGCCAGCAGCTTAGGACAGTTCCTCCACTTT
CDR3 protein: CASSLGQFLHF

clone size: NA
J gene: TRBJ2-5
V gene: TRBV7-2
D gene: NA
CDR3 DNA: TGTGCCAGCAGCGGACTCAACCGCCTCCAAGAGACCCAGTACTTC
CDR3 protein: CASSGLNRLQETQYF

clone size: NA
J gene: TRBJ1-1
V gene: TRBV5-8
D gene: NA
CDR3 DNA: TGTGCCAGCAGCTTGGCACCGAACACTGAAGCTTTCTTT
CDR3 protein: CASSLAPNTEAFF

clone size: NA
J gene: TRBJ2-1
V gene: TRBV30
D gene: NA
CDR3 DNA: TGTGCCTGGGCGGGGAGGAAGCGTCGGAATGAGCAGTTCTTC
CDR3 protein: CAWAGRKRRNEQFF

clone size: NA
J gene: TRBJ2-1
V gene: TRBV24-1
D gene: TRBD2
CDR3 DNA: TGTGCCACCAGTGATTCAGACGGACTAGCCTACAATGAGCAGTTCTTC
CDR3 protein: CATSDSDGLAYNEQFF

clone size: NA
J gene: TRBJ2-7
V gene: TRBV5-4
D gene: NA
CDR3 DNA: TGTGCCAGCAGCCGAGAAGCTAGTTCCTACGAGCAGTACTTC
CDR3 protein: CASSREASSYEQYF

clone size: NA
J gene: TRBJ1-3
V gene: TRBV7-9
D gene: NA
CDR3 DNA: TGTGCCAGCAGCTTCTCCTCGACCAGGGACACCATATATTTT
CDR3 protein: CASSFSSTRDTIYF

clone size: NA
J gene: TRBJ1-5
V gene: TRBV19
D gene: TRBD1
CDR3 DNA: TGTGCCAGTAGTCGACAGGGTCAGCCCCAGCATTTT
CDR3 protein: CASSRQGQPQHF

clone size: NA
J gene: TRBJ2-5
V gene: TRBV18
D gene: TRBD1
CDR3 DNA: TGTGCCAGCTCCGGGACAGGGGCAGAGACCCAGTACTTC
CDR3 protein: CASSGTGAETQYF

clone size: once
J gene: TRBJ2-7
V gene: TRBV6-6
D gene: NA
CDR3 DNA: TGTGCCAGCAGACCCTTGGGTCAATTCAGGGGGGAGTACTTC
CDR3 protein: CASRPLGQFRGEYF

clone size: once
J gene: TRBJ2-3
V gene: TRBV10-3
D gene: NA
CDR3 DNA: TGTGCCATCAGTGAAAACCCCGGGACCCTTACAGATACGCAGTATTTT
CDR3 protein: CAISENPGTLTDTQYF

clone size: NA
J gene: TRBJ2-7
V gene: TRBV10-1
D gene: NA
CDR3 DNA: TGCGCCAGCAGTGAACACAGCTACGAGCAGTACTTC
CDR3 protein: CASSEHSYEQYF

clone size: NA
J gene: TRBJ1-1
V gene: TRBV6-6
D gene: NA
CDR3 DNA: TGTGCCAGCAGCCCCGTGGCAGGCGGGTTGAACACTGAAGCTTTCTTT
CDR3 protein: CASSPVAGGLNTEAFF

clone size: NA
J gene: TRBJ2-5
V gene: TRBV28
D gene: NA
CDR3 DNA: TGTGCCAGCAGTTTCCTTACGGAGAGGTACCAAGAGACCCAGTACTTC
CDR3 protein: CASSFLTERYQETQYF

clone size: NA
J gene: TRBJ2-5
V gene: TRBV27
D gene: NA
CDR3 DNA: TGTGCCAGCAGTTTAAGAATCCTAGAGACCCAGTACTTC
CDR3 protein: CASSLRILETQYF

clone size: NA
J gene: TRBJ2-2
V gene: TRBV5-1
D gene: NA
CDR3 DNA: TGCGCCAGCAGCTTGGCGGTCAGTCCCCTAAACACCGGGGAGCTGTTTTTT
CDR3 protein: CASSLAVSPLNTGELFF

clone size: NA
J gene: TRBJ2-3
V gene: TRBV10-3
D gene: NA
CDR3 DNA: TGTGCGGGGGGGCGGAGTACCGGGACGGATACGCAGTATTTT
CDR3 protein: CAGGRSTGTDTQYF

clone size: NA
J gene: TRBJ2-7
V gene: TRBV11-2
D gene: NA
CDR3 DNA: TGTGCCAGCAGCTTAAGTCAGGCCGAGCAGTACTTC
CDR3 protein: CASSLSQAEQYF

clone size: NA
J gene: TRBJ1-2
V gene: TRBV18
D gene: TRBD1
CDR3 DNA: TGTGCCAGCTCACCACCTTTGACAGGGGTTGGCTACACCTTC
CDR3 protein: CASSPPLTGVGYTF

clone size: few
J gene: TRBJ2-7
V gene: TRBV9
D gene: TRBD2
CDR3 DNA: TGTGCCAGCAGCCCACGGACTAGCGGTTCCTACGAGCAGTACTTC
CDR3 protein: CASSPRTSGSYEQYF

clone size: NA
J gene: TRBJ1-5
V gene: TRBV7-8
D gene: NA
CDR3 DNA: TGTGCCAGCAGCTCTCAGACCCCGCTCGGTGGAAATCAGCCCCAGCATTTT
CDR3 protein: CASSSQTPLGGNQPQHF

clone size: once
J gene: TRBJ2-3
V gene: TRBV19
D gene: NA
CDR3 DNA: TGTGCCAGTAGTATGGACGGAATAGATACGCAGTATTTT
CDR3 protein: CASSMDGIDTQYF